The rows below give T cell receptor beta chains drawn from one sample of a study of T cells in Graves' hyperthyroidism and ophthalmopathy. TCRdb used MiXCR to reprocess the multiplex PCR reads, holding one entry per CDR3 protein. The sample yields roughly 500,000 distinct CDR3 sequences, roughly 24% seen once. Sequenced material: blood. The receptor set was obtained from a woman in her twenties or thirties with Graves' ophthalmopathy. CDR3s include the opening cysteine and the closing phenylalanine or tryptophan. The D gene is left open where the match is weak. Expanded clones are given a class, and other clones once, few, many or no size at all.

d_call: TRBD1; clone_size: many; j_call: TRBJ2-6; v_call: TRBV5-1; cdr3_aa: CASSGTGQAAAGANVLTF; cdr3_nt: TGCGCCAGCAGCGGGACGGGACAGGCAGCGGCTGGGGCCAACGTCCTGACTTTC
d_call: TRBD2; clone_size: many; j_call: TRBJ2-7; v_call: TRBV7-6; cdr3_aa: CASSFGPTGTSEYEQYF; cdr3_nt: TGTGCCAGCAGCTTTGGCCCGACCGGGACTAGCGAGTACGAGCAGTACTTC
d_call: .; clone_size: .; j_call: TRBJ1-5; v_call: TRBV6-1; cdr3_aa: CASTGQQQYSNQPQHF; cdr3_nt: TGTGCCAGCACCGGACAGCAACAATATAGCAATCAGCCCCAGCATTTT
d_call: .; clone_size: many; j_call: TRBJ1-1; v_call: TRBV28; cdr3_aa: CASSLPTLITEAFF; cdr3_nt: TGTGCCAGCAGTTTACCGACACTAATCACTGAAGCTTTCTTT
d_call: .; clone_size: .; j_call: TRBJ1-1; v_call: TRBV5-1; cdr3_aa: CASSRHRETEAFF; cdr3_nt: TGCGCCAGCAGCCGACACAGGGAAACTGAAGCTTTCTTT
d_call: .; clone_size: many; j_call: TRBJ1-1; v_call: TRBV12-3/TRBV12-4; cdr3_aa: CASSLRVENTEAFF; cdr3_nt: TGTGCCAGCAGTTTGAGGGTTGAGAACACTGAAGCTTTCTTT
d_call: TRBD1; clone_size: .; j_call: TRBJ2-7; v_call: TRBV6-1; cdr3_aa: CASSGTGNAYEQYF; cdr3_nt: TGTGCCAGCAGCGGGACAGGGAACGCCTACGAGCAGTACTTC
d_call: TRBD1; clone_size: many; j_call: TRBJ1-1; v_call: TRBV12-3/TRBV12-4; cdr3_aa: CASTPGQGGMNTEAFF; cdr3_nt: TGTGCCAGCACGCCAGGACAGGGCGGAATGAACACTGAAGCTTTCTTT
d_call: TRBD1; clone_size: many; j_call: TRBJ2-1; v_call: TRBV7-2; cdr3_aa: CASSPTGVGNEQFF; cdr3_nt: TGTGCCAGCAGCCCGACAGGGGTAGGCAATGAGCAGTTCTTC
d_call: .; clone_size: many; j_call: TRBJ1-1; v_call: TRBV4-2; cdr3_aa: CASSQGSPGTEAFF; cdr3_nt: TGTGCCAGCAGCCAAGGGTCCCCGGGCACTGAAGCTTTCTTT
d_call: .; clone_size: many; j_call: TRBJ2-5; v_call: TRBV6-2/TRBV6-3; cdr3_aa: CASRTEASQETQYF; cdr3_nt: TGTGCCAGCAGGACAGAGGCTAGTCAAGAGACCCAGTACTTC
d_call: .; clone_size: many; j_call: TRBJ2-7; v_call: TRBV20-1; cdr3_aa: CSAQSPRNEQYF; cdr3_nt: TGCAGTGCTCAGTCACCGAGAAACGAGCAGTACTTC
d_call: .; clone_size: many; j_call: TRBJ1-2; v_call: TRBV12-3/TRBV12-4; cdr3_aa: CASSLGGHGYTF; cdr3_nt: TGTGCCAGCAGTCTGGGGGGGCACGGCTACACCTTC
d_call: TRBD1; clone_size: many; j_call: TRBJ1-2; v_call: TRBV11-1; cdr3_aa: CASSPRAGVGTGTNYGYTF; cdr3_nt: TGTGCCAGCAGCCCTAGGGCAGGGGTTGGGACAGGGACTAACTATGGCTACACCTTC
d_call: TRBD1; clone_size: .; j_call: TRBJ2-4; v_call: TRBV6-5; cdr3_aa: CASNLDREHIQYF; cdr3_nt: TGTGCCAGCAACCTGGACAGGGAGCACATTCAGTACTTC
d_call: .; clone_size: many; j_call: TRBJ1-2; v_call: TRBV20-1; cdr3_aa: CSAREGGARNYGYTF; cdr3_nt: TGCAGTGCTAGGGAGGGGGGGGCGCGAAACTATGGCTACACCTTC
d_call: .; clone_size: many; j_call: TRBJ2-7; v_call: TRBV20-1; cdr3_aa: CSARGDGESEQYF; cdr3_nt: TGCAGTGCTAGGGGGGACGGAGAGTCCGAGCAGTACTTC
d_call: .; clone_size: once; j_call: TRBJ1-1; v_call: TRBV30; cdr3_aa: CAFSRAGNTEAFF; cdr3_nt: TGTGCCTTCTCCCGGGCGGGAAACACTGAAGCTTTCTTT
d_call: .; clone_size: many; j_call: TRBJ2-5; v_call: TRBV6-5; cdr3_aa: CASSYGGETQYF; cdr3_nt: TGTGCCAGCAGTTACGGGGGGGAGACCCAGTACTTC
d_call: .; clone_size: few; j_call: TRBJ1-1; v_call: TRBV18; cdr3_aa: CASSPSPDTEAFF; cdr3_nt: TGTGCCAGCTCACCATCACCGGACACTGAAGCTTTCTTT
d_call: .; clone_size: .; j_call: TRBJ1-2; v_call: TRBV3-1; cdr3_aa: CASSQAPGNYGYTF; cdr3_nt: TGTGCCAGCAGCCAGGCGCCGGGGAACTATGGCTACACCTTC
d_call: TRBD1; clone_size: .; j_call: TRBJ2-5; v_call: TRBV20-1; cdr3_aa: CSAYRGQETQYF; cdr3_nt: TGCAGTGCTTACAGGGGGCAAGAGACCCAGTACTTC
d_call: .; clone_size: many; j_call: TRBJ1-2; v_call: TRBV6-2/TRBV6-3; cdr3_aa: CASRDTSKRFGNYGYTF; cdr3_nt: TGTGCCAGCAGGGACACTTCGAAACGTTTCGGTAACTATGGCTACACCTTC
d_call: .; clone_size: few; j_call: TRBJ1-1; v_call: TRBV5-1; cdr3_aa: CASSLDSVMNTEAFF; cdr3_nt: TGCGCCAGCAGCTTGGATTCCGTAATGAACACTGAAGCTTTCTTT
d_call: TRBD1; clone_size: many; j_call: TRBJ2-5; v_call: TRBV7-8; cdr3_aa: CASSLVRTGDRETQYF; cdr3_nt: TGTGCCAGCAGCTTAGTTCGGACAGGGGATAGGGAGACCCAGTACTTC
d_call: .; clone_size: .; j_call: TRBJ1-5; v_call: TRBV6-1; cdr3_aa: CASTSGVLGHQPQHF; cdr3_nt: TGTGCCAGCACCTCAGGGGTGTTGGGGCATCAGCCCCAGCATTTT
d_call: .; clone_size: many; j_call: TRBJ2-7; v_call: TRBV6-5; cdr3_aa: CASSYSGGGRPYEQYF; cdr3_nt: TGTGCCAGCAGTTACTCGGGAGGGGGTCGCCCCTACGAGCAGTACTTC